This TCR beta chain appears in the sequencing data of a study of human T cells and chemical hapten exposure. Looking at the study overall: Each week of the roughly 24-week study, patients had diphenylcyclopropenone applied to the scalp. Study-level points and caveats: Expanded TCRs clustered into significantly more large CDR3 similarity groups than controls, the analysis revealed. After DPC sensitization, TCRs above 1 in 1000 frequency showed no change.

Time point here: patch test 1, 2 weeks after DPC sensitization. The treatment here: therapeutic diphenylcyclopropenone sensitization with weekly scalp DPC. Donors, patients with alopecia ranging from 18 to 70 years old and judged suitable for DPC, provided samples. TCRdb independently ran MiXCR on the RACE reads; one entry per CDR3 protein. This table holds around 69,000 distinct CDR3 sequences, 9.8% found once. Turning to this clonotype: Its matching antigen is unknown.

Germline assignment: CDR1 LNHDA and CDR2 SQIVND (reference sequence). This CDR3 has 14 residues. J lost 3 bases, V lost 5 bases, and 3 bases had no gene match. The sample was whole blood, taken in connection with sensitization to the hapten diphenylcyclopropenone (DPC). This clonotype was sampled from a woman aged 40 to 55 with alopecia areata. Some clones in this sample may be carry-over from other donors' samples. The chain recombines TRBV19 with TRBJ2-5; 10 bases agree with TRBD2. CDR3 sequence (DNA): TGTGCCAGTAGTTACGGACTAGCGGAAGAGACCCAGTACTTC. It encodes CASSYGLAEETQYF.